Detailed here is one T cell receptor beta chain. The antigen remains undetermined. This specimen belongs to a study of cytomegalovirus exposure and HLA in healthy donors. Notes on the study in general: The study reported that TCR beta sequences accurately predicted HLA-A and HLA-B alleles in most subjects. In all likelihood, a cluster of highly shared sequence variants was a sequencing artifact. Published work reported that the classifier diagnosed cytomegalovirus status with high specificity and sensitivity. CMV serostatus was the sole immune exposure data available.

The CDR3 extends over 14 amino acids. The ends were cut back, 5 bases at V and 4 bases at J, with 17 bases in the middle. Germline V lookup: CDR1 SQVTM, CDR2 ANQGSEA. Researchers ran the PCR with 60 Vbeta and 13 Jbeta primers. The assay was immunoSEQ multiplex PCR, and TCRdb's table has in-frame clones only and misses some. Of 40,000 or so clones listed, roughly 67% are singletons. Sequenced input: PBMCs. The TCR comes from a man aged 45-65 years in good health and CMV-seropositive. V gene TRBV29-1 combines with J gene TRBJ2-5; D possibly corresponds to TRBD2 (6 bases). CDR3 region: CSVTPSGTPETQYF. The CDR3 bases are TGCAGCGTTACCCCTTCGGGGACTCCAGAGACCCAGTACTTC.